Presented here are 20 T cell receptor beta chains from one specimen sequenced in a study of blood T cell repertoires in COVID-19. Only in-frame clones appear in the TCRdb table, and some are missing; sequencing was by immunoSEQ multiplex PCR. The data show approximately 400,000 clones, around 90% seen once. The source material was peripheral blood. The receptors shown here come from a middle-aged man with acute or convalescent COVID-19.

This clone appeared once. The chain uses TRBV7-6 and TRBJ2-1; TRBD2 agrees at 10 bases. CDR3 length equals 21 residues. J gave up 2 bases and V 4 bases, and 20 bases lay outside the gene matches. The germline gives CDR1 SGHVS, CDR2 FNYEAQ. In DNA, the CDR3 is TGTGCCAGCAGCTCACAAGGGGGGATAGCGGGAGGCGGGTGGGCCTACAATGAGCAGTTCTTC. It encodes CASSSQGGIAGGGWAYNEQFF.

The chain carries TRBV30 and TRBJ2-5; 8 bases fit TRBD1. Germline V gives CDR1 GTSNPN, CDR2 SVGIG (reference sequence). V gave up 2 bases and J gave up 4 bases; unmatched junction bases: 6. There are 14 residues in the CDR3. The CDR3 here is CAWSLQGVRETQYF. CDR3 coding DNA: TGTGCCTGGAGTCTACAGGGGGTTAGAGAGACCCAGTACTTC. Full variable domain (missing parts from reference TRBV30 and TRBJ2-5): SQTIHQWPATLVQPVGSPLSLECTVEGTSNPNLYWYRQAAGRGLQLLFYSVGIGQISSEVPQNLSASRPQDRQFILSSKKLLLSDSGFYLCAWSLQGVRETQYFGPGTRLLVL.

The genes are TRBV2 and TRBJ1-2; D perhaps matches TRBD1 (6 bases). Germline lookup yields CDR1 SNHLY and CDR2 FYNNEI. Deletions cut 2 bases from V and 7 bases from J, with 17 bases between. The CDR3 contains 15 residues. The CDR3 bases are TGTGCCAGCAGTGAAATGTCGGCAGGGGCGGGTGGCTACACCTTC. It encodes CASSEMSAGAGGYTF.

This clone was observed a single time. The gene calls are TRBV28 and TRBJ1-2; 8 bases are a match to TRBD1. Germline V lookup: CDR1 MDHEN, CDR2 SYDVKM. The CDR3 is 15 amino acids. Losses at the gene ends were 2 bases for V and 8 bases for J; bases not matched to a gene: 10. CDR3 bases: TGTGCCAGCAGTTTAAACCCGCAGGGGGCTCGGGGCTACACCTTC. As protein: CASSLNPQGARGYTF.

The chain has TRBV7-2 and TRBJ2-1, with TRBD2 identical over 8 bases. This CDR3 comprises 15 residues. From germline, CDR1 is SGHTA and CDR2 FQGNSA. V dropped 0 bases and J dropped 2; count of bases not matched to a gene: 0. CDR3 in amino acids: CASSLASGTYNEQFF. DNA for the CDR3: TGTGCCAGCAGCTTAGCTAGCGGGACCTACAATGAGCAGTTCTTC.

This clone has more than one count but fewer than ten. The chain is built from TRBV5-4 and TRBJ2-7; D gene uncertain. Trimming shortened V by 2 bases and J by 5 bases, and 5 bases separated the two germline ends. Germline V gene data show CDR1 as SGHNT and CDR2 as YYREEE (reference sequence). The CDR3 spans 11 residues. The CDR3 region is CASSLLHEQYF. The CDR3 region has the DNA TGTGCCAGCAGCTTACTCCACGAGCAGTACTTC.

The rearrangement uses TRBV28 and TRBJ2-5; 11 bases match TRBD2. Per germline, CDR1 MDHEN and CDR2 SYDVKM. After removal of 5 bases from V and 5 bases from J, the junction contained 10 bases not matched to a gene. The CDR3 is made up of 16 amino acids. The CDR3 here is CASSRGSGRAGETQYF. The CDR3 nucleotides read TGTGCCAGCAGTAGAGGTAGCGGGAGGGCCGGTGAGACCCAGTACTTC. Together with reference TRBV28 and TRBJ2-5, the CDR3 gives the full variable domain: DVKVTQSSRYLVKRTGEKVFLECVQDMDHENMFWYRQDPGLGLRLIYFSYDVKMKEKGDIPEGYSVSREKKERFSLILESASTNQTSMYLCASSRGSGRAGETQYFGPGTRLLVL.

This clone has just a few counts. The chain employs TRBV6-4 and TRBJ2-5; TRBD2 aligns across 9 bases. Per the germline V gene, CDR1 is MRHNA and CDR2 is SNTAGT. V shed 2 bases, J shed 6 bases, and the junction held 10 bases outside the gene matches. The CDR3 length is 16 residues. This chain's CDR3 is CASSDKAGGLLQTQYF. CDR3 bases: TGTGCCAGCAGTGACAAAGCGGGAGGACTTCTACAGACCCAGTACTTC.

In regard to this clone: The identical CDR3 is also encoded by other nucleotide sequences in the sample. The genes are TRBV18 and TRBJ2-3; D gene unclear. This CDR3 is built from 13 residues. From germline, CDR1 is KGHSH and CDR2 LQKENI. The V end was cut by 2 bases, the J end by 4 bases, with 7 bases between. The CDR3 DNA sequence: TGTGCCAGCTCACCAGCTAGAGCAGATACGCAGTATTTT. Its protein is CASSPARADTQYF.

The chain employs TRBV5-6 and TRBJ1-2, with D perhaps TRBD1 (5 bases). The length of the CDR3 is 15 residues. The V and J ends lost 3 bases and 4 bases respectively, with 16 bases between them. Germline V CDR1 and CDR2: SGHDT, YYEEEE. CDR3 region: CASSSETADFYGYTF. The CDR3, as DNA: TGTGCCAGCAGCTCAGAGACAGCCGATTTCTATGGCTACACCTTC. The full variable domain, in which reference TRBV5-6 and TRBJ1-2 provide the parts outside the CDR3, is DAGVTQSPTHLIKTRGQQVTLRCSPKSGHDTVSWYQQALGQGPQFIFQYYEEEERQRGNFPDRFSGHQFPNYSSELNVNALLLGDSALYLCASSSETADFYGYTFGSGTRLTVV.

The V gene is TRBV3-1 (or the pseudogene TRBV3-2), the J gene TRBJ2-7; TRBD1 matches at 12 bases. V was clipped by 3 bases and J by 4 bases; unmatched bases: 4. This CDR3 comprises 15 residues. Germline V gene data show CDR1 as LGHDT and CDR2 as YNNKEL (reference sequence). CDR3 residues: CASSQGQGAGYEQYF. The CDR3 bases are TGTGCCAGCAGCCAGGGACAGGGGGCTGGGTACGAGCAGTACTTC.

This chain links TRBV4-3 with TRBJ2-1; 8 nucleotides match TRBD1. From germline, CDR1 is LGHNA and CDR2 YSLEER. The J segment lost 9 bases and the V segment lost 1 base, leaving 8 bases of the junction unmatched. The CDR3 spans 15 residues. CDR3 coding DNA: TGCGCCAGCAGCCAAGGGGGGACAGGATATGTTGAGCAGTTCTTC. Its protein product is CASSQGGTGYVEQFF.

The chain's CDR3 is CATREKTTSGRNSRPEKKSYEQYF. The CDR3 DNA is TGTGCCACCAGAGAGAAGACTACTAGCGGGAGAAACTCCAGACCAGAAAAAAAATCCTACGAGCAGTACTTC. This chain uses TRBV24-1 with TRBJ2-7, with TRBD2 identical over 11 bases. Germline V gene data show CDR1 as KGHDR and CDR2 as SFDVKD. CDR3 length: 24 amino acids. V shed 7 bases, J shed 1 base, and the junction held 32 bases outside the gene matches.

The chain carries TRBV24-1 and TRBJ2-1, with 8 positions matching TRBD1. The CDR3 contains 17 residues. V shed 3 bases, J shed 9 bases, and the junction held 15 bases outside the gene matches. Germline assignment: CDR1 KGHDR and CDR2 SFDVKD. CDR3 sequence: CATSDRQDRGYVGEQFF. The CDR3 region has the DNA TGTGCCACCAGTGATCGTCAAGACAGGGGATACGTAGGTGAGCAGTTCTTC.

V gene TRBV14 combines with J gene TRBJ2-5, with a weak D call TRBD2 (6 bases). The CDR3 runs 18 residues. Germline V gene data show CDR1 as SGHDN and CDR2 as FVKESK. V gave up 2 bases and J gave up 4 bases, with 23 bases separating them. The CDR3 spells CASSQPKINSGWGETQYF. CDR3 nucleotides: TGTGCCAGCAGCCAACCCAAGATCAATAGCGGTTGGGGAGAGACCCAGTACTTC.

This chain joins TRBV19 and TRBJ2-2; D gene unclear. CDR3 length equals 14 residues. In germline, CDR1 is LNHDA, CDR2 SQIVND (reference sequence). Trimming cost V 1 base and J 5 bases, with 8 bases left between them. CDR3 bases: TGTGCCAGTAGTATAGGAGCAATTACCGGGGAGCTGTTTTTT. Its protein product is CASSIGAITGELFF.

The chain carries TRBV24-1 and TRBJ1-3; no clear D gene. In germline, CDR1 is KGHDR, CDR2 SFDVKD. The CDR3 covers 11 residues. The V end was cut by 9 bases, the J end by 2 bases, with 4 bases between. CDR3 sequence (DNA): TGTGCCACCCATCCTGGAAACACCATATATTTT. Protein product: CATHPGNTIYF.

The V call is TRBV28, the J call TRBJ1-3, with D perhaps matching TRBD1 (6 bases). Trimming left V 3 bases short and J 0 bases short, with 18 bases between. The V gene's germline CDR1 is MDHEN and CDR2 SYDVKM. The CDR3 totals 18 residues. DNA of the CDR3: TGTGCCAGCAGTTTTTTGTCGCCAGGGGCGGTCTCTGGAAACACCATATATTTT. Amino acids: CASSFLSPGAVSGNTIYF.

This clone occurred once. This chain joins TRBV6-2 or TRBV6-3 and TRBJ2-1; 10 bases map to TRBD2. The CDR3 length is 19 residues. The trim removed 0 bases at V and 1 base at J, leaving 9 bases unmatched. The germline V gene has CDR1 MNHEY and CDR2 SVGEGT. The CDR3 region has the DNA TGTGCCAGCAGTTACTCGATCTCAACTAGCGGGGCATCCTACAATGAGCAGTTCTTC. Translated, it gives CASSYSISTSGASYNEQFF.

This chain links TRBV5-1 with TRBJ1-4; 8 positions match TRBD1. The CDR3 contains 15 residues. Germline V gene sequence: CDR1 SGHRS, CDR2 YFSETQ. The junction had 5 bases not matched to a gene; V was cut back by 1 base and J by 6 bases. The DNA for the CDR3 is TGCGCCAGCAGCTTGTTGGGACAGGAAGATGAAAAACTGTTTTTT. The encoded protein is CASSLLGQEDEKLFF.